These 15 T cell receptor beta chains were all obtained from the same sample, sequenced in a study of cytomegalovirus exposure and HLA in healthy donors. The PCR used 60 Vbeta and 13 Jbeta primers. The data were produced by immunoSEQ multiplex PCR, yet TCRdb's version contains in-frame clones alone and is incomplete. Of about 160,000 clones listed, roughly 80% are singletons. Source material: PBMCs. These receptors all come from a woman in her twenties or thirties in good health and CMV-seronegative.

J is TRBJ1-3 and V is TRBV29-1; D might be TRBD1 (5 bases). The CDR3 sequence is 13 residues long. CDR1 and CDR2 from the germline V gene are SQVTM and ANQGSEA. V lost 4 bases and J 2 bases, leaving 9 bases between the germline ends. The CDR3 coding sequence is TGCAGCGTTGGGGGGGAAACTGGAAACACCATATATTTT. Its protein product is CSVGGETGNTIYF.

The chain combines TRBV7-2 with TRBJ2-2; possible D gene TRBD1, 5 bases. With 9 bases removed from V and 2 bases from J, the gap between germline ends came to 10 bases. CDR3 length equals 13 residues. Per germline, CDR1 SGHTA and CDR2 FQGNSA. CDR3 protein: CASRQSNTGELFF. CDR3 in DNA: TGTGCCAGTCGACAGTCCAACACCGGGGAGCTGTTTTTT.

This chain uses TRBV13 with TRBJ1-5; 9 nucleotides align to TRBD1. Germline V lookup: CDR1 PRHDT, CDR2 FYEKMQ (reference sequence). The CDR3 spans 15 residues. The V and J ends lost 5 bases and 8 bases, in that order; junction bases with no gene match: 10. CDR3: CASSLRDRAAEPQHF. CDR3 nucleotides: TGTGCCAGCAGCCTGAGGGACAGGGCCGCCGAGCCCCAGCATTTT.

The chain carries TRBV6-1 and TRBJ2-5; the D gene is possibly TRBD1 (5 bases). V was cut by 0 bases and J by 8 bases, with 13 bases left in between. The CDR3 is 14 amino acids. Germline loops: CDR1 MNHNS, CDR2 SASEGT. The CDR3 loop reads CASSEAAGWVTQYF. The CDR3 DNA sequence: TGTGCCAGCAGTGAAGCGGCAGGGTGGGTCACCCAGTACTTC.

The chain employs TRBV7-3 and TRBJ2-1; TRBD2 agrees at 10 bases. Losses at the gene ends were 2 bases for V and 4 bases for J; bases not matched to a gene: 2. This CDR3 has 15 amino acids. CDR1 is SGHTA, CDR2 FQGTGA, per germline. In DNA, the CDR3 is TGTGCCAGCAGCTTAGCACTAGCGGGGTACAATGAGCAGTTCTTC. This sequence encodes CASSLALAGYNEQFF.

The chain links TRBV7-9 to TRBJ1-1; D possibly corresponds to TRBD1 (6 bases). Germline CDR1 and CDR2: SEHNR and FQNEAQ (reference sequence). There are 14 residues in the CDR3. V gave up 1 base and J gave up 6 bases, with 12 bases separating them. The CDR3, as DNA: TGTGCCAGCAGCTTAGGACAGGCGCTCGCTGAAGCTTTCTTT. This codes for CASSLGQALAEAFF.

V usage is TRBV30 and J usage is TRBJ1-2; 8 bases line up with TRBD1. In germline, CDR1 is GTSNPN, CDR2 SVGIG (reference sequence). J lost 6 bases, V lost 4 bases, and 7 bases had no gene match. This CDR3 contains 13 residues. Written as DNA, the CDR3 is TGTGCCTGGAACGGACAGGGCCCCAATGGCTACACCTTC. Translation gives CAWNGQGPNGYTF.

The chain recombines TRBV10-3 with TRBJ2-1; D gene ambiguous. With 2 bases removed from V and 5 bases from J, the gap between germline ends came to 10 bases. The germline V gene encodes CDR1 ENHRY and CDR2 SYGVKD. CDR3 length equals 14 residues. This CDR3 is CAISEPYSNNEQFF. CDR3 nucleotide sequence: TGTGCCATCAGTGAGCCCTACAGTAACAATGAGCAGTTCTTC.

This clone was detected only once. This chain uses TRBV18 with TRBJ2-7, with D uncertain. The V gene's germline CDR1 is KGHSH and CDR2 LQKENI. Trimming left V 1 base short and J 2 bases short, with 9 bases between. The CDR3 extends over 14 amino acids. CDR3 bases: TGTGCCAGCTCACCACGGGCAAGTACCTACGAGCAGTACTTC. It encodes CASSPRASTYEQYF.

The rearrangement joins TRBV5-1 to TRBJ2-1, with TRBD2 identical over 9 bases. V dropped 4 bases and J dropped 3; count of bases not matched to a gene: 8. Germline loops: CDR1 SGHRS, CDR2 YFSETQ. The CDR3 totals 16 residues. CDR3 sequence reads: CASSTNSGGHYNEQFF. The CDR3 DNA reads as TGCGCCAGCAGCACTAATAGCGGGGGACACTACAATGAGCAGTTCTTC.

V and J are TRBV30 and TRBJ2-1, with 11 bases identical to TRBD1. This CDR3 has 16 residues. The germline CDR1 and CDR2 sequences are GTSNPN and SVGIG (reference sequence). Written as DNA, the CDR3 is TGTGCTCAGAGCCGGGGGAAAGGACAGGGGGCTGGTGAGCAGTTCTTC. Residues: CAQSRGKGQGAGEQFF.

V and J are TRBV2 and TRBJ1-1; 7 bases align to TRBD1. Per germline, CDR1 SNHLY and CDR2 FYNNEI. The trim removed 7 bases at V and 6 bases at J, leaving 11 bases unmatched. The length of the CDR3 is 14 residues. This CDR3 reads CASMTGLVRAEAFF. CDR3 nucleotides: TGTGCCAGCATGACAGGGCTAGTTCGGGCTGAAGCTTTCTTT.

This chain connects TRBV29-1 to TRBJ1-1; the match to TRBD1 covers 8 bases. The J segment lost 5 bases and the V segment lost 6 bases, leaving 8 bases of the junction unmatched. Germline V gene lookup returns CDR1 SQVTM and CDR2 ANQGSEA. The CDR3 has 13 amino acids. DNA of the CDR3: TGCAGCGTGCTGGGACAGGTGGGGACTGAAGCTTTCTTT. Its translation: CSVLGQVGTEAFF. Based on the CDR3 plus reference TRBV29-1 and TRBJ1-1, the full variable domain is SAVISQKPSRDICQRGTSLTIQCQVDSQVTMMFWYRQQPGQSLTLIATANQGSEATYESGFVIDKFPISRPNLTFSTLTVSNMSPEDSSIYLCSVLGQVGTEAFFGQGTRLTVV.

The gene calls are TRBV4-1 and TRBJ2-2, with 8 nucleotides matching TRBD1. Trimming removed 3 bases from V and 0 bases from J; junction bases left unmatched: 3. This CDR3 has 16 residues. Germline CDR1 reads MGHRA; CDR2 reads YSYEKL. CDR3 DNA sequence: TGCGCCAGCAGCCATTGGACAGGGACGAACACCGGGGAGCTGTTTTTT. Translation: CASSHWTGTNTGELFF.

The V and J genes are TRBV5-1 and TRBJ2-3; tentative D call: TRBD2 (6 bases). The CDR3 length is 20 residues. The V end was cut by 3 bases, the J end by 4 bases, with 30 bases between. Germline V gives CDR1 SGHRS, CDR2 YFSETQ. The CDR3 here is CASSSRNRGFAGGPSDTQYF. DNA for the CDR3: TGCGCCAGCAGCTCGCGGAATCGGGGGTTCGCGGGTGGGCCTTCAGATACGCAGTATTTT.